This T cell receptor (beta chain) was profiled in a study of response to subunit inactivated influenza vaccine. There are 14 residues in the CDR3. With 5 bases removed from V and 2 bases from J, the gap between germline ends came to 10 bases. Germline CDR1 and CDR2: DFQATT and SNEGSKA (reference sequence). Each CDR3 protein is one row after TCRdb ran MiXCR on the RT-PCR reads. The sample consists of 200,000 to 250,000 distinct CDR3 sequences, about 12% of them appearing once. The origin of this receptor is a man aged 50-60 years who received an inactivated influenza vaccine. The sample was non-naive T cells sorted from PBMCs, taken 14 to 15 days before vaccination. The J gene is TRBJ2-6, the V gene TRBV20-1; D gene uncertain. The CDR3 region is CSAYVGAGANVLTF. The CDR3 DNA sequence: TGCAGTGCTTACGTAGGAGCTGGGGCCAACGTCCTGACTTTC.